This entry lists 3 T cell receptor beta chains sequenced from one sample in a study of blood T cell repertoires in COVID-19. Repertoires were generated with immunoSEQ multiplex PCR, while TCRdb's copy carries only in-frame clones and drops some. This table holds 150,000 to 200,000 clones, around nine tenths found once. The specimen sequenced was peripheral blood. The source is a human donor in a cohort sampled during active COVID-19.

V is TRBV30 and J is TRBJ1-1; the D is unclear. Germline CDR1 GTSNPN, CDR2 SVGIG (reference sequence). The V end was cut by 3 bases, the J end by 4 bases, with 12 bases between. The CDR3 runs to 13 residues. CDR3 loop: CAWSQARGTEAFF. DNA of the CDR3: TGTGCCTGGAGCCAGGCTCGGGGCACTGAAGCTTTCTTT.

In nucleotides, the CDR3 is TGTGCCAGCAGCCCAATACAGGGAGGGGAGCAGTACTTC. Translated: CASSPIQGGEQYF. The chain joins TRBV3-1 (or the pseudogene TRBV3-2) to TRBJ2-7, with TRBD2 as a possible D gene (7 bases). The CDR3 contains 13 residues. V lost 4 bases and J 7 bases, leaving 14 bases between the germline ends. The V gene's germline CDR1 is LGHDT and CDR2 YNNKEL (reference sequence).

This chain connects TRBV7-5 to TRBJ2-7; the table's D call, TRBD1, was not checked against the DNA. TRBV7-5 is a recognized pseudogene. The CDR3 totals 12 residues. In DNA, the CDR3 is TGTGTCAGAAGCCCCCCAGTAAATGAGCAGTACTTC. It encodes CVRSPPVNEQYF.